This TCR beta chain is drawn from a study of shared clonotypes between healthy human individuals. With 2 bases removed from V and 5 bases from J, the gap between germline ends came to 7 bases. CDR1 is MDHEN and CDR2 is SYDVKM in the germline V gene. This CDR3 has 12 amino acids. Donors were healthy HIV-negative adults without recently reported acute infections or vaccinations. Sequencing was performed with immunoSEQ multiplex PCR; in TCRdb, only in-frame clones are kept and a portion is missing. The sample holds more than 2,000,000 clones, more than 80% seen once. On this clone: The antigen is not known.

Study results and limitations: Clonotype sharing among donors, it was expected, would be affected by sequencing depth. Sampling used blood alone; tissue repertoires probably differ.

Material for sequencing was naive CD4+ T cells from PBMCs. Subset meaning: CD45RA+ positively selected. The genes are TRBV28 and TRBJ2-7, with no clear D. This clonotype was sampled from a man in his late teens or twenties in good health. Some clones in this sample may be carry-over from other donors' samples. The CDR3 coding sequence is TGTGCCAGCAGTTTACGGGTCAACGAGCAGTACTTC. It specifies CASSLRVNEQYF.